Below, 27 T cell receptor beta chains from the same sample are listed, as sequenced in a study of cytomegalovirus exposure and HLA in healthy donors. Researchers ran the PCR with 60 Vbeta and 13 Jbeta primers. Generated by immunoSEQ multiplex PCR, the TCRdb table keeps only in-frame clones and is missing some. The table shows 120,000 to 150,000 clones, with 70% to 75% occurring only once. Sequencing was done on a sample of PBMCs. The receptors come from a woman aged 40 to 49 in good health and CMV-seronegative.

V usage is TRBV5-1 and J usage is TRBJ2-7, with TRBD2 matching over 8 bases. The CDR3 totals 13 residues. Trimming removed 1 base from V and 7 bases from J; junction bases left unmatched: 4. The germline CDR1 and CDR2 sequences are SGHRS and YFSETQ. As DNA, the CDR3 is TGCGCCAGCAGCTTGACTAGCGGTTCGGAGCAGTACGTC. Its protein product is CASSLTSGSEQYV.

This clone has just a few counts. This chain links TRBV5-4 with TRBJ2-1; the match to TRBD1 covers 8 bases. The CDR3 sequence is 16 residues long. Germline V gene lookup returns CDR1 SGHNT and CDR2 YYREEE (reference sequence). After removal of 4 bases from V and 2 bases from J, the junction contained 8 bases not matched to a gene. The CDR3 region is CASSQQAGGAYNEQFF. CDR3 nucleotides: TGTGCCAGCAGCCAGCAAGCAGGGGGCGCCTACAATGAGCAGTTCTTC.

CDR3: CASSSLAGDYSHEQFF. In DNA, the CDR3 is TGTGCCAGCAGTTCCCTAGCGGGGGATTATAGTCATGAGCAGTTCTTC. The rearrangement uses TRBV27 and TRBJ2-1, with 10 bases identical to TRBD2. The CDR3 is 16 amino acids. Germline assignment: CDR1 MNHEY and CDR2 SMNVEV (reference sequence). V lost 4 bases to trimming and J lost 8 bases; unmatched junction nucleotides: 11.

V usage is TRBV5-6 and J usage is TRBJ1-1; perhaps TRBD1 as D (5 bases). The V and J ends lost 1 base and 2 bases respectively, with 12 bases between them. The CDR3 has 15 residues. The germline gives CDR1 SGHDT, CDR2 YYEEEE. The CDR3 loop reads CASSLIPGTNTEAFF. The CDR3 nucleotides read TGTGCCAGCAGCTTGATTCCGGGGACTAACACTGAAGCTTTCTTT.

The chain recombines TRBV5-1 with TRBJ2-1; 8 nucleotides line up with TRBD1. Unmatched junction bases numbered 8, after V lost 3 bases and J lost 6 bases. The CDR3 sequence is 15 residues long. Germline lookup yields CDR1 SGHRS and CDR2 YFSETQ. The CDR3 reads CASSSGQGEVNEQFF. Written as DNA, the CDR3 is TGCGCCAGCAGCTCCGGACAGGGAGAGGTCAATGAGCAGTTCTTC.

The chain joins TRBV14 to TRBJ2-2; D is perhaps TRBD1 (6 bases). The CDR3 runs 16 residues. Germline values: CDR1 SGHDN, CDR2 FVKESK. V was shortened by 0 bases and J by 5 bases, with 13 bases between the two germline ends. CDR3 DNA: TGTGCCAGCAGCCAAGATCGGCAGGGGCGGACCGGGGAGCTGTTTTTT. Residues: CASSQDRQGRTGELFF. Drawing the rest from reference TRBV14 and TRBJ2-2, the complete variable domain is EAGVTQFPSHSVIEKGQTVTLRCDPISGHDNLYWYRRVMGKEIKFLLHFVKESKQDESGMPNNRFLAERTGGTYSTLKVQPAELEDSGVYFCASSQDRQGRTGELFFGEGSRLTVL.

This clone was seen once. The chain links TRBV7-9 to TRBJ2-2; perhaps TRBD1 as D (6 bases). V was cut by 8 bases and J by 2 bases, with 12 bases left in between. The CDR3 loop spans 14 amino acids. Germline lookup yields CDR1 SEHNR and CDR2 FQNEAQ (reference sequence). The CDR3, as DNA: TGTGCCAGCCAACAGGGTGTTAACACCGGGGAGCTGTTTTTT. Amino acid sequence: CASQQGVNTGELFF.

This clone was counted only a few times. V and J are TRBV6-5 and TRBJ1-2; D uncertain. Germline CDR1 and CDR2: MNHEY and SVGAGI. Trimming pared 5 bases from V and 4 bases from J, leaving 11 bases between. The CDR3 runs 13 residues. The CDR3 coding sequence is TGTGCCAGCAGTAACGGTGACATCTATGGCTACACCTTC. It yields the protein CASSNGDIYGYTF.

The J gene is TRBJ1-1, the V gene TRBV10-3, with 8 bases aligning to TRBD1. J lost 1 base, V lost 8 bases, and 3 bases had no gene match. Germline V gene data show CDR1 as ENHRY and CDR2 as SYGVKD. The CDR3 covers 13 residues. For the CDR3, the DNA is TGTGCCATCTTGGGGACAGGGAACACTGAAGCTTTCTTT. It codes for CAILGTGNTEAFF.

This clone was found once. J is TRBJ2-3 and V is TRBV19; 9 bases are shared with TRBD2. Germline loops: CDR1 LNHDA, CDR2 SQIVND (reference sequence). J lost 6 bases, V lost 6 bases, and 10 bases had no gene match. The CDR3 totals 15 residues. Here the CDR3 DNA reads TGTGCCAGTAGCCCCTGGCGGGGGGGCCCCGATACGCAGTATTTT. Protein product: CASSPWRGGPDTQYF. Using reference TRBV19 and TRBJ2-3 for the parts outside the CDR3, the full variable domain is DGGITQSPKYLFRKEGQNVTLSCEQNLNHDAMYWYRQDPGQGLRLIYYSQIVNDFQKGDIAEGYSVSREKKESFPLTVTSAQKNPTAFYLCASSPWRGGPDTQYFGPGTRLTVL.

The rearrangement joins TRBV19 to TRBJ1-6; TRBD1 matches at 8 bases. CDR1 and CDR2 (germline): LNHDA, SQIVND (reference sequence). J was trimmed by 6 bases and V by 3 bases; bases with no gene match: 4. The CDR3 has 15 residues. DNA for the CDR3: TGTGCCAGTAGTATCTACGACAGGGGTAATTCACCCCTCCACTTT. Translated, it gives CASSIYDRGNSPLHF.

The rearrangement links TRBV7-2 to TRBJ1-2; 8 bases fit TRBD1. The J segment lost 5 bases and the V segment lost 1 base, leaving 6 bases of the junction unmatched. Germline V gene data show CDR1 as SGHTA and CDR2 as FQGNSA. This CDR3 region has 15 residues. CDR3 sequence: CASSLGQGAKYGYTF. CDR3 nucleotide sequence: TGTGCCAGCAGCTTAGGGCAGGGGGCCAAGTATGGCTACACCTTC.

The gene calls are TRBV27 and TRBJ1-1, with D perhaps TRBD1 (5 bases). V was trimmed by 7 bases and J by 8 bases, leaving 14 bases between them. CDR1 and CDR2 (germline): MNHEY, SMNVEV (reference sequence). CDR3 length: 12 amino acids. The CDR3: CASIDSSGEAFF. The CDR3 region has the DNA TGTGCCAGCATCGACAGTTCGGGCGAAGCTTTCTTT.

The V and J genes are TRBV18 and TRBJ1-1, with D possibly being TRBD1 (6 bases). The CDR3 loop spans 13 amino acids. CDR1 and CDR2 (germline): KGHSH, LQKENI. Trimming took 5 bases from V and 3 from J, leaving 10 bases between them. CDR3 nucleotides: TGTGCCAGCTCAATGGACAGATACACTGAAGCTTTCTTT. It translates to CASSMDRYTEAFF.

This clone was seen once. The chain joins TRBV7-6 to TRBJ2-5; 7 nucleotides agree with TRBD2. CDR3 length: 14 residues. Germline V gene sequence: CDR1 SGHVS, CDR2 FNYEAQ. The trim removed 4 bases at V and 1 base at J, leaving 3 bases unmatched. CDR3: CASSSSGAQETQYF. CDR3 bases: TGTGCCAGCAGCTCCAGCGGGGCCCAAGAGACCCAGTACTTC.

The chain links TRBV27 to TRBJ2-7, with 8 bases lining up with TRBD1. The V and J ends lost 11 bases and 5 bases, in that order; junction bases with no gene match: 8. The CDR3 contains 12 residues. Germline CDR1 MNHEY, CDR2 SMNVEV (reference sequence). CDR3 DNA: TGTGCCGGGAGGACAGGGTTTAACGAGCAGTACGTC. Its translation: CAGRTGFNEQYV.

J is TRBJ1-6 and V is TRBV6-6, with a weak D call TRBD1 (6 bases). This CDR3 has 13 residues. CDR1 is MNHNY and CDR2 is SVGAGI in the germline V gene (reference sequence). Between the trimmed V and J ends, which lost 5 bases and 10 bases, there was a span of 12 bases. CDR3 region: CASSRTVRSPLHF. CDR3 bases: TGTGCCAGCAGTCGGACAGTGCGGTCACCCCTCCACTTT.

This sequence joins TRBV10-3 and TRBJ2-7; tentative D call: TRBD2 (6 bases). This CDR3 region has 14 residues. Germline CDR1 reads ENHRY; CDR2 reads SYGVKD. V was pared by 6 bases and J by 6 bases, with 18 bases between. The chain's CDR3 is CAIRGSEPGGEQYF. The CDR3 nucleotides read TGTGCCATCAGGGGTTCTGAACCCGGGGGCGAGCAGTACTTC.

The rearrangement links TRBV9 to TRBJ2-5, with 8 bases lining up with TRBD2. J lost 2 bases, V lost 0 bases, and 9 bases had no gene match. Germline V gene sequence: CDR1 SGDLS, CDR2 YYNGEE. The CDR3 extends over 17 amino acids. CDR3 sequence (DNA): TGTGCCAGCAGCGTAGGCATTAGCGGGGTACCGCAAGAGACCCAGTACTTC. It translates to CASSVGISGVPQETQYF.

This clone was seen just once. V and J are TRBV7-9 and TRBJ1-5, with a weak D call TRBD1 (6 bases). Trimming removed 1 base from V and 10 bases from J, with 11 bases in between. The V gene's germline CDR1 is SEHNR and CDR2 FQNEAQ (reference sequence). The CDR3 extends over 13 amino acids. The CDR3: CASSLDGGKPQHF. CDR3 coding DNA: TGTGCCAGCAGCTTAGATGGGGGCAAACCCCAGCATTTT. Based on the CDR3 plus reference TRBV7-9 and TRBJ1-5, the full variable domain is DTGVSQNPRHKITKRGQNVTFRCDPISEHNRLYWYRQTLGQGPEFLTYFQNEAQLEKSRLLSDRFSAERPKGSFSTLEIQRTEQGDSAMYLCASSLDGGKPQHFGDGTRLSIL.

Worth noting for this clone: One end of the junction varies from germline; a read error may be responsible. This chain uses TRBV2 with TRBJ1-6; D is ambiguous. Germline CDR1 is SNHLY and CDR2 is FYNNEI. This CDR3 has 14 residues. The CDR3 DNA reads TGTGCCAGCAAAGTGATGGTCTATAATTCACCCCCCCACTTT. This codes for CASKVMVYNSPPHF.

The chain couples TRBV7-9 to TRBJ1-3; D remains ambiguous. Trimming took 8 bases from V and 0 from J, leaving 14 bases between them. The germline V gene encodes CDR1 SEHNR and CDR2 FQNEAQ (reference sequence). The CDR3 runs 15 residues. Written as DNA, the CDR3 is TGTGCCAGCCACACGGACTGGAGCTCTGGAAACACCATATATTTT. Amino acids: CASHTDWSSGNTIYF.

The chain carries TRBV7-9 and TRBJ1-2; 9 bases align to TRBD1. CDR1 is SEHNR, CDR2 FQNEAQ, per germline (reference sequence). The V and J ends lost 5 bases and 7 bases, in that order; junction bases with no gene match: 14. This CDR3 spans 16 amino acids. Here the CDR3 DNA reads TGTGCCAGCAGCCGAGACCCACAGGGGGCGGGTGGTGGCTACACCTTC. Residues: CASSRDPQGAGGGYTF. Full variable domain (outside the CDR3, taken from reference TRBV7-9 and TRBJ1-2): DTGVSQNPRHKITKRGQNVTFRCDPISEHNRLYWYRQTLGQGPEFLTYFQNEAQLEKSRLLSDRFSAERPKGSFSTLEIQRTEQGDSAMYLCASSRDPQGAGGGYTFGSGTRLTVV.

This sequence joins TRBV4-1 and TRBJ1-5; D is ambiguous. Trimming pared 1 base from V and 6 bases from J, leaving 10 bases between. Germline CDR1 is MGHRA and CDR2 is YSYEKL. There are 14 residues in the CDR3. CDR3 DNA: TGCGCCAGCAGCCAAGCAGGTCTCGGTCAGCCCCAGCATTTT. It encodes CASSQAGLGQPQHF.

The J gene is TRBJ2-1, the V gene TRBV6-5; TRBD1 aligns across 10 bases. J lost 2 bases, V lost 6 bases, and 4 bases had no gene match. The germline CDR1 and CDR2 sequences are MNHEY and SVGAGI. This CDR3 is built from 15 residues. The chain's CDR3 is CASRSGQGTYNEQFF. CDR3 DNA: TGTGCCAGCAGATCGGGACAGGGGACCTACAATGAGCAGTTCTTC.

The rearrangement links TRBV5-1 to TRBJ2-7; TRBD2 aligns across 9 bases. V gave up 4 bases and J gave up 5 bases; unmatched junction bases: 7. Germline CDR1 SGHRS, CDR2 YFSETQ. The CDR3 is 14 residues long. DNA for the CDR3: TGCGCCAGCAGCCCCGGGGTAGCGGGGGACGAGCAGTACTTC. As protein: CASSPGVAGDEQYF.

The V call is TRBV19, the J call TRBJ1-2; a weak D match, TRBD1 (6 bases). The germline gives CDR1 LNHDA, CDR2 SQIVND (reference sequence). This CDR3 region has 15 residues. The V end lost 5 bases, the J end lost 4 bases, and 17 bases lay between the germline ends. CDR3 region: CASSPEPTGSYGYTF. The CDR3 nucleotides read TGTGCCAGTAGTCCGGAACCGACAGGATCCTATGGCTACACCTTC.